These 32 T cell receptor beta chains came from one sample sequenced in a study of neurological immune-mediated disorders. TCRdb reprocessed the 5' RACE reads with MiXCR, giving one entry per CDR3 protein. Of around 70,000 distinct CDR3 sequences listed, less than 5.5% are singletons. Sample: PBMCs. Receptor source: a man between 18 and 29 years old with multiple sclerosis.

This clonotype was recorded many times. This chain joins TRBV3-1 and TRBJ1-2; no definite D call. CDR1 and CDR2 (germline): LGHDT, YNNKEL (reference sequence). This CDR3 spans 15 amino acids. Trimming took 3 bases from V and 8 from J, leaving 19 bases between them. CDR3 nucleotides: TGTGCCAGCAGCCATGCGCCGGACGCTCGGCTCGGCTACACCTTC. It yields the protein CASSHAPDARLGYTF.

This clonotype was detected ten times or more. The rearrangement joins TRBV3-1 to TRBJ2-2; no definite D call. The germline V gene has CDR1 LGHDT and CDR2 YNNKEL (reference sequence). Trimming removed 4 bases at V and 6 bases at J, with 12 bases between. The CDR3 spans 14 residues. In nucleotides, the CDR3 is TGTGCCAGCAGCCGGGTCTTCCCTGCCGGGGAGCTGTTTTTT. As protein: CASSRVFPAGELFF.

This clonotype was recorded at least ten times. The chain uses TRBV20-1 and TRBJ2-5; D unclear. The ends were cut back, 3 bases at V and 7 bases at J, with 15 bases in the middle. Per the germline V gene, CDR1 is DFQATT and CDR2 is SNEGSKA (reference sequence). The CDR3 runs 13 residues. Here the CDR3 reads CSASPPREGTQYF. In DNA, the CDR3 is TGCAGTGCTAGCCCCCCGAGAGAAGGGACCCAGTACTTC.

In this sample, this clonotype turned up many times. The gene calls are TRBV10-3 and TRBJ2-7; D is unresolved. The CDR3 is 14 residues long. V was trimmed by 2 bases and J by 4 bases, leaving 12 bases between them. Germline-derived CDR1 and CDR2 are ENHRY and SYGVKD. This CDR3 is CAISESATRYEQYF. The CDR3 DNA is TGTGCCATCAGTGAGAGTGCTACACGTTACGAGCAGTACTTC.

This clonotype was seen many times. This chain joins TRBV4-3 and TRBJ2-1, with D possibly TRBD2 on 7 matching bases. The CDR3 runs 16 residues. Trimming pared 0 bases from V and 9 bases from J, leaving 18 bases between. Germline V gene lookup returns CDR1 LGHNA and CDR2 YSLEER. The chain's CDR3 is CASSQESTRRGAEQFF. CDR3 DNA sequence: TGCGCCAGCAGCCAAGAAAGCACTAGACGGGGGGCTGAGCAGTTCTTC.

The CDR3 sequence is CASSFGQGQETQYF. The CDR3 DNA follows: TGTGCCAGCAGCTTCGGACAGGGGCAAGAGACCCAGTACTTC. This sequence joins TRBV7-9 and TRBJ2-5, with 9 bases lining up with TRBD1. Trimming cost V 3 bases and J 2 bases; bases outside gene matches: 1. From germline, CDR1 is SEHNR and CDR2 FQNEAQ (reference sequence). The CDR3 covers 14 residues.

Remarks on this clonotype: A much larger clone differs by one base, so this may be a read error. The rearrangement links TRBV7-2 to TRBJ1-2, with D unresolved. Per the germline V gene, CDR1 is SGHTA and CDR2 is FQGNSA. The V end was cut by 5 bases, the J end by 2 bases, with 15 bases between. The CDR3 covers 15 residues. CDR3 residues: CASSPSFERNYGYTF. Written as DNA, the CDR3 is TGTGCCAGCAGCCCCTCTTTTGAAAGGAACTATGGCTACACCTTC. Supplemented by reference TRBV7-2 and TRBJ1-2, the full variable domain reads GAGVSQSPSNKVTEKGKDVELRCDPISGHTALYWYRQSLGQGLEFLIYFQGNSAPDKSGLPSDRFSAERTGGSVSTLTIQRTQQEDSAVYLCASSPSFERNYGYTFGSGTRLTVV.

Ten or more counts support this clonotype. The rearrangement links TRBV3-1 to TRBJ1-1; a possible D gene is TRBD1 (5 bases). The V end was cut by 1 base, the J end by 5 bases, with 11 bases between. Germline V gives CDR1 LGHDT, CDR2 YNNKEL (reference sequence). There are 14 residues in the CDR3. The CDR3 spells CASSQGLGETEAFF. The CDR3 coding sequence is TGTGCCAGCAGCCAAGGTTTGGGGGAGACTGAAGCTTTCTTT.

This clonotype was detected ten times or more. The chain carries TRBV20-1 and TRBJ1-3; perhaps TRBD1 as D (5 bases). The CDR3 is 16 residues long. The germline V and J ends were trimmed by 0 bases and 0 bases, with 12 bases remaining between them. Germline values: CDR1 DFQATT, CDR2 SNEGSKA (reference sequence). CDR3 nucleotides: TGCAGTGCTAGAGATTGGGGGGATCTCTCTGGAAACACCATATATTTT. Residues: CSARDWGDLSGNTIYF.

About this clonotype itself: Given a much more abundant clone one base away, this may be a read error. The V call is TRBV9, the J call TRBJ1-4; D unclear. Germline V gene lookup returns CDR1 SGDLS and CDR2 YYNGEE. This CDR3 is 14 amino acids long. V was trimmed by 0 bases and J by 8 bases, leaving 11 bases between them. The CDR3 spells CASSVDRGDEKLFF. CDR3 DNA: TGTGCCAGCAGCGTAGACAGAGGCGACGAAAAACTGTTTTTT.

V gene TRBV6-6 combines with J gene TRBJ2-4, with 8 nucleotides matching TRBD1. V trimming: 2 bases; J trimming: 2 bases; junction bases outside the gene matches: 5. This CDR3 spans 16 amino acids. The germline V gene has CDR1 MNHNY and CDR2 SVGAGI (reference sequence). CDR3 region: CASSYEDRVPKNIQYF. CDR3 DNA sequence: TGTGCCAGCAGTTACGAGGACAGGGTGCCCAAAAACATTCAGTACTTC.

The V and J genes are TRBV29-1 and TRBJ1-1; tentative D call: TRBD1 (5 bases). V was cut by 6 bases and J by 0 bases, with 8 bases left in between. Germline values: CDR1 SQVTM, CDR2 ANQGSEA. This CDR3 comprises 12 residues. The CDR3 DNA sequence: TGCAGCGTCCAGGGAATGAACACTGAAGCTTTCTTT. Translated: CSVQGMNTEAFF. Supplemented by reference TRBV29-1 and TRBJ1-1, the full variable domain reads SAVISQKPSRDICQRGTSLTIQCQVDSQVTMMFWYRQQPGQSLTLIATANQGSEATYESGFVIDKFPISRPNLTFSTLTVSNMSPEDSSIYLCSVQGMNTEAFFGQGTRLTVV.

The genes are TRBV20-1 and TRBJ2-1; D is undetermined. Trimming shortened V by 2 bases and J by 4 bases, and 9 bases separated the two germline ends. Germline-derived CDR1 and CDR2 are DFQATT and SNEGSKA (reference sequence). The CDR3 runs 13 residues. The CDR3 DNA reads TGCAGTGCTAGATCCAGAGGATACAATGAGCAGTTCTTC. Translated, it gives CSARSRGYNEQFF.

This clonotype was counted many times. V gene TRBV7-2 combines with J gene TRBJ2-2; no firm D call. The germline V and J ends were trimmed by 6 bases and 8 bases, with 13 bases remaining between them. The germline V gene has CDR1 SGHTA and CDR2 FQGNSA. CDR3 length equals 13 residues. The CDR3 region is CASRSSPGGELFF. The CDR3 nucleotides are TGTGCCAGCAGATCCTCGCCTGGGGGGGAGCTGTTTTTT.

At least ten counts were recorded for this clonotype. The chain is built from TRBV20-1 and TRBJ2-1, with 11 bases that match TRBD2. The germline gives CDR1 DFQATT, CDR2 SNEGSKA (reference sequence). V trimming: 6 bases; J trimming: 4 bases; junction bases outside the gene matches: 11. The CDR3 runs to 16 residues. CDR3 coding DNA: TGCAGTGCCCCTAGAATAGCGGGAGGGGGGTACAATGAGCAGTTCTTC. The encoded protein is CSAPRIAGGGYNEQFF.

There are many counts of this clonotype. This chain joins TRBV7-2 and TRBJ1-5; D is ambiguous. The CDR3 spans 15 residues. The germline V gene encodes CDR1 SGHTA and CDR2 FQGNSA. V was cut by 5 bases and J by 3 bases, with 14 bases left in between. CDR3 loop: CASSRGWAYNQPQHF. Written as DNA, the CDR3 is TGTGCCAGCAGCCGGGGATGGGCCTACAATCAGCCCCAGCATTTT.

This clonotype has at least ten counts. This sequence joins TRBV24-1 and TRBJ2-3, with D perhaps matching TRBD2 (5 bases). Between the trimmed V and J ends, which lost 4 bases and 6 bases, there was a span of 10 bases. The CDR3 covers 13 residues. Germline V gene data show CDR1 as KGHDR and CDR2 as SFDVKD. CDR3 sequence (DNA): TGTGCCACCAGTGACCCCGGACTGGATACGCAGTATTTT. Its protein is CATSDPGLDTQYF.

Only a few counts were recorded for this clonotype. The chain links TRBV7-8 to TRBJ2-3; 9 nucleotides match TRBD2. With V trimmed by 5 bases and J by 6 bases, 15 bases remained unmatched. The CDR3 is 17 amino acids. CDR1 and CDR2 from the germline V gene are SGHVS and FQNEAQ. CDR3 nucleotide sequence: TGTGCCAGCAGCGAGCCGGACCGACTAGCGGATAGGGATACGCAGTATTTT. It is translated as CASSEPDRLADRDTQYF.

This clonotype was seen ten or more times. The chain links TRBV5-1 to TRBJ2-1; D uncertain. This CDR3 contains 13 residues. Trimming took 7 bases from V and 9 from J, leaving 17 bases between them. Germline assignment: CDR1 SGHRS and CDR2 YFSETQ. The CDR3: CASGVQSSTEQFF. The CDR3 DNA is TGCGCCAGCGGGGTCCAGAGTTCCACTGAGCAGTTCTTC.

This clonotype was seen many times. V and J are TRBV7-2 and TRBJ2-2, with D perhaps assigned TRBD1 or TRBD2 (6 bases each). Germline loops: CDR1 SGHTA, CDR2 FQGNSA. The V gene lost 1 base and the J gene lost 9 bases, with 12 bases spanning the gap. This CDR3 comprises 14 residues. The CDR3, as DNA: TGTGCCAGCAGCTTAGTTAGGGGGGATCGGGAGCTGTTTTTT. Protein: CASSLVRGDRELFF. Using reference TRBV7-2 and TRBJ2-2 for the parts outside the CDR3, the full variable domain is GAGVSQSPSNKVTEKGKDVELRCDPISGHTALYWYRQSLGQGLEFLIYFQGNSAPDKSGLPSDRFSAERTGGSVSTLTIQRTQQEDSAVYLCASSLVRGDRELFFGEGSRLTVL.

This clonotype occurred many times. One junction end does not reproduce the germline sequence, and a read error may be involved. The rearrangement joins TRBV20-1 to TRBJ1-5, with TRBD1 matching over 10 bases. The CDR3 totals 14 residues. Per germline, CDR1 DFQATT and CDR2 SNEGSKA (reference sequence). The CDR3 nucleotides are TGCAGTGCAGCAGGACAGGGGGGGCATCAGCCCCAGAATTTT. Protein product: CSAAGQGGHQPQNF.

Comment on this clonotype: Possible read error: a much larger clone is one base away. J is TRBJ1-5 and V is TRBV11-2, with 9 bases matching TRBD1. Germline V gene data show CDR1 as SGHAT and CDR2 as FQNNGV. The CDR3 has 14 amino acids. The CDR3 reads CASSFRDRVQHQNF. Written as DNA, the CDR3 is TGTGCCAGCAGCTTTAGGGACAGGGTTCAGCACCAGAATTTT.

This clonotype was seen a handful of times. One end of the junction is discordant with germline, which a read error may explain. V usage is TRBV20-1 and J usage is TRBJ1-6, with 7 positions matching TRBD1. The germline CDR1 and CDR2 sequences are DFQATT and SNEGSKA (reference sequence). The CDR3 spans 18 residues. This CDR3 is CSARIQGGSLRDNSPLHF. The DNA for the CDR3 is TGCAGTGCTAGAATCCAGGGGGGAAGTTTACGGGATAATTCACCCCTACACTTT.

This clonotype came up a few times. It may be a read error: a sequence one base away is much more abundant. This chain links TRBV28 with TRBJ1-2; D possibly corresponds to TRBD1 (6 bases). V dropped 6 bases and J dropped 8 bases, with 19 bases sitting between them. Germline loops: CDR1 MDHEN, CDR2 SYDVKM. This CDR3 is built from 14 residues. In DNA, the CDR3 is TGTGCCAGCAGCCGGGGACAACCGGGCCCGGGCTACACCTTC. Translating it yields CASSRGQPGPGYTF.

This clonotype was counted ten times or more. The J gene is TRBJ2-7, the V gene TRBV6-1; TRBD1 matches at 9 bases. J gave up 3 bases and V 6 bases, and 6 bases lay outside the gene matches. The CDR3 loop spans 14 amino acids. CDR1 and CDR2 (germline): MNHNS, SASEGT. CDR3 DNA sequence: TGTGCCAGCAGGGGGGGACAGGGAGGCTACGAGCAGTACTTC. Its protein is CASRGGQGGYEQYF.

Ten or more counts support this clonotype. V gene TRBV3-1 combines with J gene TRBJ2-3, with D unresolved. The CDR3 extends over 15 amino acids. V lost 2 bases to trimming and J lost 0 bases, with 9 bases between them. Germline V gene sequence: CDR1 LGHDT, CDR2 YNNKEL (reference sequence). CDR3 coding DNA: TGTGCCAGCAGCCAACCCCTCACTAGCACAGATACGCAGTATTTT. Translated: CASSQPLTSTDTQYF.

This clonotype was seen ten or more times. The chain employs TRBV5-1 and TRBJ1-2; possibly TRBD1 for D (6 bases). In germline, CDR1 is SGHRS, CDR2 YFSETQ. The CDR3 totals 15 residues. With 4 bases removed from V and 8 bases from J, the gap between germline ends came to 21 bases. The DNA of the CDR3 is TGCGCCAGCAGCCGGGGGGGCGACAGCTACGGGGGCTACACCTTC. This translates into CASSRGGDSYGGYTF.

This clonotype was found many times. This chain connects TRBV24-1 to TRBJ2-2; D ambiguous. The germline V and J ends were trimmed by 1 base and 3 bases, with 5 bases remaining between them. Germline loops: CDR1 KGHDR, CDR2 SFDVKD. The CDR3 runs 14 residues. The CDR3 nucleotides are TGTGCCACCAGTGATTTCCGGGACACCGGGGAGCTGTTTTTT. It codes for CATSDFRDTGELFF.

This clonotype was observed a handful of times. CDR3 loop: CASSFGRVGYTF. The CDR3, as DNA: TGTGCCAGCAGTTTTGGACGGGTTGGCTACACCTTC. V and J are TRBV12-3 or TRBV12-4 and TRBJ1-2, with no clear D. There are 12 residues in the CDR3. The germline V and J ends were trimmed by 3 bases and 7 bases, with 9 bases remaining between them.

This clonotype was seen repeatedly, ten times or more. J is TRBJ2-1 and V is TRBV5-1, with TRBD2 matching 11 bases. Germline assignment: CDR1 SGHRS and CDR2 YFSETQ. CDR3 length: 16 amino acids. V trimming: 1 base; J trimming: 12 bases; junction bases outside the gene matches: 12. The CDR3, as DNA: TGCGCCAGCAGCTTGTCATCGCTAGCGGGAGGTGAGGGGCAGTTCTTC. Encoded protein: CASSLSSLAGGEGQFF.

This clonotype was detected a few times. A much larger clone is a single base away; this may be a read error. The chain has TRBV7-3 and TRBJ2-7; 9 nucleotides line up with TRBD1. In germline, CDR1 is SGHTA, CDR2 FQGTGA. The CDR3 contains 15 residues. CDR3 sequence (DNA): TGTGTCAGCAAACACACCGGGACAGGGTTCCACGAGCAGTACTTC. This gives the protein CVSKHTGTGFHEQYF.

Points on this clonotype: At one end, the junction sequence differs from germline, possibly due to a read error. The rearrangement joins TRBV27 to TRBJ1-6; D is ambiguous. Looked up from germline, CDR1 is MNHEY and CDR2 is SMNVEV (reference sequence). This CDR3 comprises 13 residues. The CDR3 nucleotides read TGTGCCAGCAGCGCCACCCGGTACCGGCCTCTCAACTTT. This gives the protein CASSATRYRPLNF.